Below, 20 T cell receptor beta chains from the same sample are listed, as sequenced in a study of vaccination effects on CD4 cells after COVID-19. Antigens for these TCRs are unknown. Cultured cells yielded isolated CD4+ T cells after 10 to 11 days. Vaccine administered to participants consisted of two doses of either BNT162b2 or mRNA-1273. Generated by immunoSEQ multiplex PCR, the TCRdb table keeps only in-frame clones and is missing some. The sample records about 73,000 clones, roughly four fifths being singletons. The sequencing here drew on CD4+ T cells from PBMCs cultured without peptide, taken after COVID-19 vaccination. All receptors derive from a human donor who received a COVID-19 vaccine.

The CDR3 bases are TGTGCCAGCAGTGAACCCGGACTGAAAGATACGCAGTATTTT. It translates to CASSEPGLKDTQYF. The chain is built from TRBV6-1 and TRBJ2-3; possible D gene TRBD2, 5 bases. There are 14 residues in the CDR3. The V end was cut by 2 bases, the J end by 5 bases, with 11 bases between. CDR1 and CDR2 from the germline V gene are MNHNS and SASEGT.

The gene calls are TRBV7-7 and TRBJ1-3, with unresolved D. This CDR3 is 14 amino acids long. Germline V lookup: CDR1 SSHAT, CDR2 FNYEAQ (reference sequence). Trimming removed 1 base at V and 4 bases at J, with 8 bases between. This CDR3 is CASSLGGEGNTIYF. The CDR3 coding sequence is TGTGCCAGCAGCTTAGGGGGTGAGGGAAACACCATATATTTT.

The chain carries TRBV5-1 and TRBJ1-4; 7 nucleotides align to TRBD1. Germline-derived CDR1 and CDR2 are SGHRS and YFSETQ. The CDR3 runs to 17 residues. V dropped 0 bases and J dropped 7; count of bases not matched to a gene: 12. The CDR3 DNA reads TGCGCCAGCAGCTTGGATTCATCGAAGAGGGGGCCTGAAAAACTGTTTTTT. Translating gives CASSLDSSKRGPEKLFF.

The rearrangement uses TRBV6-6 and TRBJ1-1; D not resolved. The CDR3 length is 12 residues. Trimming removed 4 bases at V and 4 bases at J, with 7 bases between. CDR1 MNHNY and CDR2 SVGAGI come from the germline V gene (reference sequence). The CDR3 loop reads CASSLRPTEAFF. The CDR3 nucleotides read TGTGCCAGCAGTTTGCGCCCCACTGAAGCTTTCTTT.

The CDR3 is CAWSKRPGPSSGNTIYF. The CDR3 DNA follows: TGTGCCTGGAGTAAACGACCGGGCCCCAGCTCTGGAAACACCATATATTTT. This chain links TRBV30 with TRBJ1-3, with D unresolved. The germline gives CDR1 GTSNPN, CDR2 SVGIG (reference sequence). The V gene lost 2 bases and the J gene lost 0 bases, with 17 bases spanning the gap. CDR3 size: 17 residues.

The chain's CDR3 is CASSRTGGTDTQYF. CDR3 nucleotide sequence: TGTGCCAGCAGCCGAACAGGGGGCACAGATACGCAGTATTTT. The chain has TRBV7-9 and TRBJ2-3; TRBD1 matches 7 bases. The germline gives CDR1 SEHNR, CDR2 FQNEAQ (reference sequence). This CDR3 contains 14 residues. J gave up 1 base and V 5 bases, and 3 bases lay outside the gene matches.

This chain connects TRBV3-1 (or the pseudogene TRBV3-2) to TRBJ2-6; a possible D gene is TRBD1 (5 bases). The germline V gene has CDR1 LGHDT and CDR2 YNNKEL (reference sequence). The CDR3 has 16 residues. V was trimmed by 0 bases and J by 2 bases, leaving 8 bases between them. In DNA form, the CDR3 reads TGTGCCAGCAGCCAAGATAAGGGGACTGGGGCCAACGTCCTGACTTTC. It codes for CASSQDKGTGANVLTF.

J is TRBJ2-1 and V is TRBV18; D is undetermined. Looked up from germline, CDR1 is KGHSH and CDR2 is LQKENI. V lost 1 base and J lost 6, with 7 bases in between. The CDR3 has 13 residues. The CDR3 coding sequence is TGTGCCAGCTCACCACGAGGCCGCAATGAGCAGTTCTTC. Its translation is CASSPRGRNEQFF.

The CDR3 coding sequence is TGTGCCAGCAGTTACGGCCCAGTGAACACTGAAGCTTTCTTT. This codes for CASSYGPVNTEAFF. The V and J genes are TRBV6-6 and TRBJ1-1; D unclear. Per germline, CDR1 MNHNY and CDR2 SVGAGI (reference sequence). Trimming took off 2 bases at V and 0 bases at J, with 7 bases between the two ends. The CDR3 has 14 amino acids.

J is TRBJ1-1 and V is TRBV19; 9 nucleotides line up with TRBD1. Per germline, CDR1 LNHDA and CDR2 SQIVND (reference sequence). This CDR3 has 15 residues. J was trimmed by 1 base and V by 5 bases; bases with no gene match: 5. CDR3 amino acids: CASSYRGPPNTEAFF. DNA of the CDR3: TGTGCCAGTAGTTACAGGGGGCCTCCGAACACTGAAGCTTTCTTT.

CDR3 nucleotides: TGTGCCAGCAGTGACGGGCACCCCTTGTCCCTTAACTATGGCTACACCTTC. It encodes CASSDGHPLSLNYGYTF. The chain has TRBV6-4 and TRBJ1-2; D remains unclear. Trimming left V 2 bases short and J 1 base short, with 17 bases between. Germline V lookup: CDR1 MRHNA, CDR2 SNTAGT. The CDR3 spans 17 residues.

V usage is TRBV7-3 and J usage is TRBJ2-1, with D possibly being TRBD2 (5 bases). The CDR3 is 13 amino acids. V lost 5 bases and J 8 bases, leaving 13 bases between the germline ends. Germline V gene sequence: CDR1 SGHTA, CDR2 FQGTGA. CDR3 protein: CASSRGANDEQFF. In DNA form, the CDR3 reads TGTGCCAGCAGCCGGGGTGCTAACGATGAGCAGTTCTTC.

The chain employs TRBV10-2 and TRBJ2-3; D gene unclear. Germline CDR1 WSHSY, CDR2 SAAADI. The CDR3 length is 14 residues. V lost 6 bases and J 0 bases, leaving 10 bases between the germline ends. CDR3 bases: TGCGCCAGCAGAGTCTCTCTAAGCACAGATACGCAGTATTTT. As protein: CASRVSLSTDTQYF.

J is TRBJ2-7 and V is TRBV6-6, with 13 bases matching TRBD2. V lost 6 bases, J lost 2 bases, and 4 bases stayed unmatched. This CDR3 contains 15 residues. CDR1 is MNHNY and CDR2 is SVGAGI in the germline V gene (reference sequence). CDR3 DNA: TGTGCCAGCAGCCAACTAGCGGGGGGGCCCTACGAGCAGTACGTC. This sequence encodes CASSQLAGGPYEQYV.

V and J are TRBV30 and TRBJ2-1; 12 bases map to TRBD1. Trimming cost V 5 bases and J 7 bases; bases outside gene matches: 9. This CDR3 contains 15 residues. Germline V gives CDR1 GTSNPN, CDR2 SVGIG (reference sequence). DNA of the CDR3: TGTGCCTGGGAAACCGGGACAGGGGGCTGGAATGAGCAGTTCTTC. The encoded protein is CAWETGTGGWNEQFF.

V and J are TRBV4-3 and TRBJ2-7; possible D gene TRBD1, 5 bases. CDR3 length: 16 amino acids. V shed 0 bases and J shed 7 bases, with 19 bases lying between them. Germline CDR1 LGHNA, CDR2 YSLEER. The CDR3 DNA reads TGCGCCAGCAGCCAAGACCGGCGTAGGGGTATACTGGAGCAGTACGTC. Translation: CASSQDRRRGILEQYV.

This clone was seen once. The chain recombines TRBV6-5 with TRBJ1-5; 7 nucleotides align to TRBD1. Losses at the gene ends were 7 bases for V and 5 bases for J; bases not matched to a gene: 11. CDR3 length: 15 amino acids. The germline CDR1 and CDR2 sequences are MNHEY and SVGAGI. The CDR3 region is CASNPTGPRHQPQHF. The CDR3, as DNA: TGTGCCAGCAACCCGACAGGGCCTAGGCATCAGCCCCAGCATTTT.

CDR3 protein: CASSRNYGYTF. CDR3 DNA sequence: TGTGCCAGCAGCCGTAACTATGGCTACACCTTC. The rearrangement uses TRBV28 and TRBJ1-2, with D unresolved. Looked up from germline, CDR1 is MDHEN and CDR2 is SYDVKM. The CDR3 runs to 11 residues. V lost 6 bases to trimming and J lost 1 base, with 3 bases between them.

This chain uses TRBV6-4 with TRBJ2-7; 10 positions agree with TRBD2. The CDR3 totals 15 residues. Trimming took 6 bases from V and 1 from J; bases not matched to a gene: 6. Germline V CDR1 and CDR2: MRHNA, SNTAGT. The CDR3 here is CASRSGTSVSYEQYV. DNA of the CDR3: TGTGCCAGCAGAAGTGGGACTAGCGTGTCCTACGAGCAGTACGTC.

The chain couples TRBV5-8 to TRBJ2-5; TRBD2 matches 14 bases. From germline, CDR1 is SGHTS and CDR2 YDEGEE. V lost 4 bases, J lost 4 bases, and 6 bases stayed unmatched. CDR3 length: 16 residues. The chain's CDR3 is CASSMGLAGALETQYF. The CDR3 region has the DNA TGTGCCAGCAGCATGGGACTAGCGGGGGCCTTAGAGACCCAGTACTTC.